What follows are 2 T cell receptor beta chains derived from one specimen sequenced in a study of beta chain features in type 1 diabetes (dated by TCRdb to about 2018). The investigation overall reported the following: Type 1 diabetes patients showed a moderate but significant shortening of TCRB CDR3 length in all four CD4+ subsets.

Their recognized antigens are unknown. To prepare the library, the immunoSEQ multiplex PCR assay was applied. The entire amount of isolated RNA was reverse transcribed using the High Capacity cDNA Reverse Transcription Kit, so the sequenced TCRB transcripts were expressed ones. TCRdb re-hosts the immuneACCESS table, in-frame sequences only. Its copies lack some clones; in the studies checked, an unresolved V gene accounts for under half of them, and the cause for the rest is not known. The sample profile shows about 160,000 clones; around 7.9% of them were found once. The top ten constitute under 0.6% of the sample. Sample: central memory CD4+ T cells from blood. These receptors were collected from a man younger than 35 with type 1 diabetes.

The rearrangement joins TRBV7-9 to TRBJ2-7, with D perhaps TRBD1 (5 bases). V lost 3 bases and J lost 0, with 12 bases in between. The length of the CDR3 is 15 residues. Germline values: CDR1 SEHNR, CDR2 FQNEAQ (reference sequence). In DNA form, the CDR3 reads TGTGCCAGCAGCTTGATAGGGGCGAGCTCCTACGAGCAGTACTTC. Translation: CASSLIGASSYEQYF.

There are a few counts of this clone. V gene TRBV10-3 combines with J gene TRBJ2-2; 7 bases map to TRBD2. V lost 4 bases and J lost 4; bases outside the gene matches: 9. The CDR3 runs to 16 residues. Germline values: CDR1 ENHRY, CDR2 SYGVKD. In DNA, the CDR3 is TGTGCCATCAGTGTGAGTAGAGGCGGGAGCACCGGGGAGCTGTTTTTT. It codes for CAISVSRGGSTGELFF.